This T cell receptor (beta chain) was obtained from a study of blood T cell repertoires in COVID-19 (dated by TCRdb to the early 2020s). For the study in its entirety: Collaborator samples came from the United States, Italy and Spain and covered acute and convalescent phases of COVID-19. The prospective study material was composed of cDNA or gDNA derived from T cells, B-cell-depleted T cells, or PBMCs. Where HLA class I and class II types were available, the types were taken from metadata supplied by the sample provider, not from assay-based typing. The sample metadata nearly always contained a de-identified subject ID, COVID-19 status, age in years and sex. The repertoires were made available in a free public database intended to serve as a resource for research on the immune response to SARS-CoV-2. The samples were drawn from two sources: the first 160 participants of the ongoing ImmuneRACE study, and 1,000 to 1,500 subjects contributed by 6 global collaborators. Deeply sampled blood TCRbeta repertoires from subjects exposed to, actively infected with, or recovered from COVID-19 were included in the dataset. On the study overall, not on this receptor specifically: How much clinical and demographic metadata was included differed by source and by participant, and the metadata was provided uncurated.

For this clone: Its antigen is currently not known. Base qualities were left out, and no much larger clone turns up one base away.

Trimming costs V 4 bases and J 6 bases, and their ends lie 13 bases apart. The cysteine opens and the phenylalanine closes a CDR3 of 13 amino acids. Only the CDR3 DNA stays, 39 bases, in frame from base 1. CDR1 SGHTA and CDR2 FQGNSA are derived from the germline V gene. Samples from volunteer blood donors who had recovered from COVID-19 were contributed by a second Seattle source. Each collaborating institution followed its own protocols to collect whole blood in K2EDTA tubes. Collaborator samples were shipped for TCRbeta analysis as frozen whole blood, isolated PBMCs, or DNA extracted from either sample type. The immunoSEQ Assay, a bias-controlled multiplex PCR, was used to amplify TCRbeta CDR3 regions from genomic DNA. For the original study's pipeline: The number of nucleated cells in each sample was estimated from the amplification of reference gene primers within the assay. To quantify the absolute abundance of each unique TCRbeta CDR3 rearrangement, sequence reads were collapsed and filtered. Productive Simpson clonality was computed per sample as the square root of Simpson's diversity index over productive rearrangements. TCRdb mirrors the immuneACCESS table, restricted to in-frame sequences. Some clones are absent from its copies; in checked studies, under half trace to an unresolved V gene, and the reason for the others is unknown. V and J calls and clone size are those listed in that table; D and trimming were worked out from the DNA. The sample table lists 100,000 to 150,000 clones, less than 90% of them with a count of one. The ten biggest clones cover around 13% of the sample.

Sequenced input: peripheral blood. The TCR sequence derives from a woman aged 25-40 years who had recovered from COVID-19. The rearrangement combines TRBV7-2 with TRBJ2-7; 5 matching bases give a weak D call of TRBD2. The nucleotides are TGTGCCAGCAGCTCCGACCTCGAGGGCGAGCAGTACTTC. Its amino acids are CASSSDLEGEQYF.